This T cell receptor (beta chain) was sequenced for a study of spatial heterogeneity in lung cancer. For the study at large: Tumor-region TCR transcript counts correlated strongly with a T cell module score from matched bulk RNA-seq. Within raw reads, each unique TCR and UMI combination appeared on average more than ten times. Study outcomes and limitations: Intratumoral expanded alpha and beta TCR counts were found to track tumor mutation counts.

Time point noted: sample taken at primary tumor resection. From the 5' RACE reads, TCRdb called clonotypes with MiXCR, one entry per CDR3 protein. The sample contains some 97,000 distinct CDR3 sequences, approximately 4.7% of which appear only once. This clonotype appeared many times. The antigen is undetermined. The source of this sequence is a male donor with early-stage non-small cell lung cancer. The sample in question was lung tumor tissue, obtained at surgery.

CDR3 sequence: CASSLVTAQSVHEQFF. CDR3 bases: TGTGCCAGCAGCTTAGTAACGGCCCAAAGCGTCCATGAGCAGTTCTTC. The V call is TRBV11-2, the J call TRBJ2-1; D is uncertain. V was pared by 1 base and J by 8 bases, with 18 bases between. The germline CDR1 and CDR2 sequences are SGHAT and FQNNGV. There are 16 residues in the CDR3.